These 5 T cell receptor beta chains were sequenced from one sample in a study of regulatory T cells in long-lasting Graves disease. Time point indicated: persistent/refractory GD, antithyroid drugs over 5 years with positive TRAb. RNA from PBMCs was the source of the TCR library. Combining iRepertoire HTBI primers with Arm-PCR of CDR3 regions, the authors built TCR beta libraries. TCRdb redid the calling of the multiplex PCR reads with MiXCR, one entry per CDR3 protein. The sample holds 700,000 or so distinct CDR3 sequences, about 30% seen once. Sequencing was performed on peripheral blood mononuclear cells (PBMCs), taken when the disease was refractory, from a patient treated with antithyroid drugs. The origin of the receptors is a female donor with Graves disease.

This clonotype turned up a few times. The V and J genes are TRBV28 and TRBJ2-7; 9 positions match TRBD2. The J segment lost 4 bases and the V segment lost 2 bases, leaving 12 bases of the junction unmatched. Germline CDR1 MDHEN, CDR2 SYDVKM. CDR3 size: 17 residues. CDR3 loop: CASSLPDSGRLSYEQYF. The CDR3 nucleotides are TGTGCCAGCAGTTTACCCGACAGCGGGAGGCTTTCTTACGAGCAGTACTTC.

The chain has TRBV19 and TRBJ1-2; D is unresolved. V was cut by 7 bases and J by 8 bases, with 14 bases left in between. The CDR3 spans 12 residues. Germline CDR1 is LNHDA and CDR2 is SQIVND (reference sequence). CDR3 sequence reads: CASTQSGVGYTF. CDR3 nucleotide sequence: TGTGCCAGTACCCAATCCGGTGTAGGCTACACCTTC.

This clonotype was observed many times. The chain employs TRBV2 and TRBJ1-5; 9 bases align to TRBD1. The germline V gene has CDR1 SNHLY and CDR2 FYNNEI. Trimming removed 4 bases from V and 2 bases from J; junction bases left unmatched: 6. The CDR3 covers 16 residues. Here the CDR3 reads CASSAPGQGGNQPQHF. CDR3 nucleotide sequence: TGTGCCAGCAGTGCACCGGGACAGGGAGGCAATCAGCCCCAGCATTTT. Full variable domain (outside the CDR3, taken from reference TRBV2 and TRBJ1-5): EPEVTQTPSHQVTQMGQEVILRCVPISNHLYFYWYRQILGQKVEFLVSFYNNEISEKSEIFDDQFSVERPDGSNFTLKIRSTKLEDSAMYFCASSAPGQGGNQPQHFGDGTRLSIL.

The chain joins TRBV13 to TRBJ2-2; the D gene is possibly TRBD2 (6 bases). CDR1 and CDR2 (germline): PRHDT, FYEKMQ (reference sequence). The V end lost 6 bases, the J end lost 2 bases, and 19 bases lay between the germline ends. CDR3 length equals 17 residues. CDR3 nucleotides: TGTGCCAGCAGTCTATATACAGTGGGACTTAACACCGGGGAGCTGTTTTTT. It encodes CASSLYTVGLNTGELFF.

The chain joins TRBV2 to TRBJ1-6, with TRBD1 as a possible D gene (5 bases). The CDR3 sequence is 15 residues long. The germline V and J ends were trimmed by 7 bases and 9 bases, with 19 bases remaining between them. Germline V gene data show CDR1 as SNHLY and CDR2 as FYNNEI. The CDR3 region is CASTPEGPLGSPLHF. CDR3 bases: TGTGCCAGCACCCCGGAGGGACCTCTAGGTTCACCCCTCCACTTT.